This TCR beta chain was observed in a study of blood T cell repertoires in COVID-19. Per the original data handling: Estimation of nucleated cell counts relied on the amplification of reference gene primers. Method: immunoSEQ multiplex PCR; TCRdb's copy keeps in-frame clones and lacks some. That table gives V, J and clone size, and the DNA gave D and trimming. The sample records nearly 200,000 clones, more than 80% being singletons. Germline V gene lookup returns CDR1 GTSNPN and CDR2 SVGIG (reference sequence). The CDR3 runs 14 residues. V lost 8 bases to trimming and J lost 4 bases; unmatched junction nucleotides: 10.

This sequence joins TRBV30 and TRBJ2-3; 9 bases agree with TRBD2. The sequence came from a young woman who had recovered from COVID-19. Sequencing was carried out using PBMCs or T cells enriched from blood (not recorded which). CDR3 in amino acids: CAAKRGAPADTQYF. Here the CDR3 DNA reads TGTGCCGCAAAGCGGGGGGCGCCGGCAGATACGCAGTATTTT.